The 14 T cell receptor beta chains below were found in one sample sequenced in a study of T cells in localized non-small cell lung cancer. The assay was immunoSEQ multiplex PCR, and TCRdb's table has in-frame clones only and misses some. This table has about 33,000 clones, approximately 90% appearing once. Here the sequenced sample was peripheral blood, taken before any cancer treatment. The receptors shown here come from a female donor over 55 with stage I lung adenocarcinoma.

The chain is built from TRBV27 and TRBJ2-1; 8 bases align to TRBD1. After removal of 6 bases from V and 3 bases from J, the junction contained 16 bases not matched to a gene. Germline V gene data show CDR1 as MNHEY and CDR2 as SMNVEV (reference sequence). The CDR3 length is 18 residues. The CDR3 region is CASRSFLIGQGNYNEQFF. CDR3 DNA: TGTGCCAGCAGATCTTTCTTAATCGGACAGGGAAACTACAATGAGCAGTTCTTC.

CDR3 DNA: TGTGCCTGGAGTGCGAGGGATACGCAGTATTTT. Translating gives CAWSARDTQYF. The rearrangement joins TRBV30 to TRBJ2-3, with unresolved D. This CDR3 has 11 amino acids. CDR1 GTSNPN and CDR2 SVGIG come from the germline V gene (reference sequence). V was cut by 1 base and J by 6 bases, with 5 bases left in between. The variable domain in full, with the rest retrieved from reference TRBV30 and TRBJ2-3, is SQTIHQWPATLVQPVGSPLSLECTVEGTSNPNLYWYRQAAGRGLQLLFYSVGIGQISSEVPQNLSASRPQDRQFILSSKKLLLSDSGFYLCAWSARDTQYFGPGTRLTVL.

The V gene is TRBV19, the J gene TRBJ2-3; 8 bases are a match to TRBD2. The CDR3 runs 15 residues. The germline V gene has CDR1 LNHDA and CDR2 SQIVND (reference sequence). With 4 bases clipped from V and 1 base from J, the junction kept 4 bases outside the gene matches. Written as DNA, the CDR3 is TGTGCCAGTAGTACAGCAGCGGGGGGCACAGATACGCAGTATTTT. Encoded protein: CASSTAAGGTDTQYF.

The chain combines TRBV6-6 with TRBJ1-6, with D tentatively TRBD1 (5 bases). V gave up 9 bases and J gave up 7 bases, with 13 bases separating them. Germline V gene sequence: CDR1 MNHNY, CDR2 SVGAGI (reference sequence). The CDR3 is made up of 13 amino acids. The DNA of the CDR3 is TGTGCCAGTGTCAGGGATTGGAATTCACCCCTCCACTTT. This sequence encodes CASVRDWNSPLHF.

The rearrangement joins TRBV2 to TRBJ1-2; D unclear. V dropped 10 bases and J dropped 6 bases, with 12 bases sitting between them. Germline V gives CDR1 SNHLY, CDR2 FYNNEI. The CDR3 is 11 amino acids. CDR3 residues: CAIGPQDGYTF. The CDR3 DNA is TGTGCCATCGGGCCCCAGGATGGCTACACCTTC.

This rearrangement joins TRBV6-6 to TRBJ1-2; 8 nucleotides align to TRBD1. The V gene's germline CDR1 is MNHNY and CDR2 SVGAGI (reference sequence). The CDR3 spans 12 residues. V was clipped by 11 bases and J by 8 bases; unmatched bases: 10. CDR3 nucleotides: TGTGCCGTACAGGGGGAGGCGAAGGGCTACACCTTC. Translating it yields CAVQGEAKGYTF.

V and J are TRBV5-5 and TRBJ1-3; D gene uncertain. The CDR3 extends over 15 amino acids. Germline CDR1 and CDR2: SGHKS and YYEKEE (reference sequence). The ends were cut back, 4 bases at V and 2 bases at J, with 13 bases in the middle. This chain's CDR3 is CASSRTQPPGNTIYF. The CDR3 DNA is TGTGCCAGCAGCCGGACTCAGCCCCCTGGAAACACCATATATTTT.

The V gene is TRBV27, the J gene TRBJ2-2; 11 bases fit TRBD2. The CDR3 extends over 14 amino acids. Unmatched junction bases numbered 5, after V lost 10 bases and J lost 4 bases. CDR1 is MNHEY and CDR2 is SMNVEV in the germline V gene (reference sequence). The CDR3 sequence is CATKTSGVTGELFF. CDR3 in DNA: TGTGCCACCAAGACTAGCGGGGTCACCGGGGAGCTGTTTTTT.

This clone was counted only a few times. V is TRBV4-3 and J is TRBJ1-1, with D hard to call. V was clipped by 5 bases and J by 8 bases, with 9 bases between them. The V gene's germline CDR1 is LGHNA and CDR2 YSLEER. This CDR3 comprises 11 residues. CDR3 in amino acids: CASSTRNEAFF. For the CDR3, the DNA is TGCGCCAGCAGCACAAGAAACGAAGCTTTCTTT.

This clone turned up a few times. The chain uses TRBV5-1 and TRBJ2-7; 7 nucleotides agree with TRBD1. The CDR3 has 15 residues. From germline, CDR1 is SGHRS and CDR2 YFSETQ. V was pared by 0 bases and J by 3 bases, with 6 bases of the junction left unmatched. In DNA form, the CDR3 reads TGCGCCAGCAGCTTGGGAGGGGGCAGGGGCTACGAGCAGTACTTC. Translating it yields CASSLGGGRGYEQYF. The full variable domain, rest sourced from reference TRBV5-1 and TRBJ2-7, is KAGVTQTPRYLIKTRGQQVTLSCSPISGHRSVSWYQQTPGQGLQFLFEYFSETQRNKGNFPGRFSGRQFSNSRSEMNVSTLELGDSALYLCASSLGGGRGYEQYFGPGTRLTVT.

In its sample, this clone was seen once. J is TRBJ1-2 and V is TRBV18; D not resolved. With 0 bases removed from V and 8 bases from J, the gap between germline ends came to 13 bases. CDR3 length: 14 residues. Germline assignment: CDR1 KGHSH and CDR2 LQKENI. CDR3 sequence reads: CASSPPGQPQGYTF. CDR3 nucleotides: TGTGCCAGCTCACCACCGGGTCAACCCCAGGGCTACACCTTC.

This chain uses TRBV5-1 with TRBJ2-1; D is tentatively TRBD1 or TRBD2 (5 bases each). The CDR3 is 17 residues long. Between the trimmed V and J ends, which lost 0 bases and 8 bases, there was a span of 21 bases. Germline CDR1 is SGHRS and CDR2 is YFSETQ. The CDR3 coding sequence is TGCGCCAGCAGCTTGGGCGAGTTGGTGGGGGTGAGGGATGAGCAGTTCTTC. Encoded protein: CASSLGELVGVRDEQFF. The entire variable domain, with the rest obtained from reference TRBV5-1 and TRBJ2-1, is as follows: KAGVTQTPRYLIKTRGQQVTLSCSPISGHRSVSWYQQTPGQGLQFLFEYFSETQRNKGNFPGRFSGRQFSNSRSEMNVSTLELGDSALYLCASSLGELVGVRDEQFFGPGTRLTVL.

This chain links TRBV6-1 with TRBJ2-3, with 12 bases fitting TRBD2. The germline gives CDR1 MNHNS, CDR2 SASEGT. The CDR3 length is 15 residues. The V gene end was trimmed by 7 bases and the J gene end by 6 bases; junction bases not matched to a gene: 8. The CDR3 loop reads CASTGLAGGRDTQYF. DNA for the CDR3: TGTGCCAGCACCGGCCTAGCGGGGGGGCGGGATACGCAGTATTTT.

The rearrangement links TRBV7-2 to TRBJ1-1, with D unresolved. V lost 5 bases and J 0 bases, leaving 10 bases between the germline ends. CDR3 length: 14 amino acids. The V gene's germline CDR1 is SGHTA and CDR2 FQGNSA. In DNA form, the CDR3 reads TGTGCCAGCAGCCTCGTCCAAATGAACACTGAAGCTTTCTTT. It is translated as CASSLVQMNTEAFF.